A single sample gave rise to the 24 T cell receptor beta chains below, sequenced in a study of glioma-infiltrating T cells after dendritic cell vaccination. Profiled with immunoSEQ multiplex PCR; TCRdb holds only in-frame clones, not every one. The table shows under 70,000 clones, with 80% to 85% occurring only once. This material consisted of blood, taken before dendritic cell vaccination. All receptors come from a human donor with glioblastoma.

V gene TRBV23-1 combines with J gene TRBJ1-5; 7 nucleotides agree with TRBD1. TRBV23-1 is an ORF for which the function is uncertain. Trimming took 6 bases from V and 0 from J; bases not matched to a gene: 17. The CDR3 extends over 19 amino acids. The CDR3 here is CASSQILGQGVSSNQPQHF. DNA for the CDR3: TGCGCCAGCAGCCAAATTCTAGGGCAGGGGGTCAGTAGCAATCAGCCCCAGCATTTT.

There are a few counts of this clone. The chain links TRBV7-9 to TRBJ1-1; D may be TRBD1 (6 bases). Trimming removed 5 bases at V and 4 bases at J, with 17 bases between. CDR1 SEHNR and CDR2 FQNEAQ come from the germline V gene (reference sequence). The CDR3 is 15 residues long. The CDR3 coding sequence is TGTGCCAGCAGCGGACGTACAGGGCCGGTCACTGAAGCTTTCTTT. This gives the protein CASSGRTGPVTEAFF.

The CDR3 sequence is CASSLSRGSSWTEAFF. The DNA of the CDR3 is TGTGCCAGCAGTTTATCTCGGGGATCCAGTTGGACTGAAGCTTTCTTT. The genes are TRBV27 and TRBJ1-1, with D hard to call. CDR1 and CDR2 (germline): MNHEY, SMNVEV (reference sequence). The CDR3 length is 16 residues. Trimming took off 0 bases at V and 5 bases at J, with 16 bases between the two ends.

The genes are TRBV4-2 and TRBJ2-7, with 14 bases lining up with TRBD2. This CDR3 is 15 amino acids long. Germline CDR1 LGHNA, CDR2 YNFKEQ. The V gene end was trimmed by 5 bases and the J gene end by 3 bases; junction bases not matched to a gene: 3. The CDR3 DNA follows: TGTGCCAGCAGCTGGACTAGCGGGGGGAGCTACGAGCAGTACTTC. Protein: CASSWTSGGSYEQYF.

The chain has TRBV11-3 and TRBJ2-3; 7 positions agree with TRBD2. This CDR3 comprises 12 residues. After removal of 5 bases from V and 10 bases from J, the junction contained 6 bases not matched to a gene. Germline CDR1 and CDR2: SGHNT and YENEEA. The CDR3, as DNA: TGTGCCAGCAGCACCCCTGGGGGGGCGCAGTATTTT. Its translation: CASSTPGGAQYF.

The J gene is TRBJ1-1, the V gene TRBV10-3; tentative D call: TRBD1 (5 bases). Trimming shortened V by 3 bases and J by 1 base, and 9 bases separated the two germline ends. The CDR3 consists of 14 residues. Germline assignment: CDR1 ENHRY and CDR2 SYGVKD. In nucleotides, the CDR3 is TGTGCCATCAGTGATAGGCAGGGGAACACTGAAGCTTTCTTT. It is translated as CAISDRQGNTEAFF.

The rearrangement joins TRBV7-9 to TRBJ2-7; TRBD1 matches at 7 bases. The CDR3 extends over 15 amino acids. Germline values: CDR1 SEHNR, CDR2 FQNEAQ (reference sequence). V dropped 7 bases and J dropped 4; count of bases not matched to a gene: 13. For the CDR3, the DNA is TGTGCCAGCACCCGTACAGGGGTTGAGTTTTACGAGCAGTACTTC. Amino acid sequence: CASTRTGVEFYEQYF.

The CDR3, as DNA: TGTGCCAGCAGCCAAGCCAGGGGCTTACCCCTCCACTTT. This codes for CASSQARGLPLHF. The V call is TRBV4-2, the J call TRBJ1-6, with a weak D call TRBD1 (6 bases). Trimming cost V 1 base and J 12 bases, with 10 bases left between them. Germline CDR1 is LGHNA and CDR2 is YNFKEQ. The CDR3 totals 13 residues.

CDR3 in amino acids: CASSQVRGINYGYTF. Here the CDR3 DNA reads TGCGCCAGCAGCCAAGTTCGGGGTATTAACTATGGCTACACCTTC. The chain couples TRBV4-1 to TRBJ1-2; D is unclear. The CDR3 spans 15 residues. In germline, CDR1 is MGHRA, CDR2 YSYEKL. Trimming stripped 1 base from V and 1 base from J, with 10 bases between.

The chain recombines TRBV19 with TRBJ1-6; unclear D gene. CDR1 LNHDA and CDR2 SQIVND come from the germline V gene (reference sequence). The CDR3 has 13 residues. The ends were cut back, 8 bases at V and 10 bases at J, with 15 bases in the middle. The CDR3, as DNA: TGTGCCAGTTGTAGCGGAGACTACTCACCCCTCCACTTT. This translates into CASCSGDYSPLHF.

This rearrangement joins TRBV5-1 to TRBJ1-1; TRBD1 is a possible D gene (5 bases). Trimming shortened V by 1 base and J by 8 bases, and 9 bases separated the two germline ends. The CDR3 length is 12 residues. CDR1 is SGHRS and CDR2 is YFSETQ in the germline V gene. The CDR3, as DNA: TGCGCCAGCAGCTTGAAGGGACTCGAAGCTTTCTTT. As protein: CASSLKGLEAFF.

The CDR3 DNA reads as TGTGCCAGCAGTTACGGGCAGGGGGATACTGAAGCTTTCTTT. Translated, it gives CASSYGQGDTEAFF. V gene TRBV6-5 combines with J gene TRBJ1-1, with TRBD1 matching over 7 bases. With 2 bases clipped from V and 5 bases from J, the junction kept 5 bases outside the gene matches. Germline V gene sequence: CDR1 MNHEY, CDR2 SVGAGI. The length of the CDR3 is 14 residues.

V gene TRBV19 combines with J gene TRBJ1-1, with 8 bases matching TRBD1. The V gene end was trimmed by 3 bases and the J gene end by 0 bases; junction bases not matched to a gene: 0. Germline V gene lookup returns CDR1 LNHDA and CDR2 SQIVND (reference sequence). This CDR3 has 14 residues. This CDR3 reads CASSIRGLNTEAFF. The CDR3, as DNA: TGTGCCAGTAGTATCAGGGGGCTGAACACTGAAGCTTTCTTT.

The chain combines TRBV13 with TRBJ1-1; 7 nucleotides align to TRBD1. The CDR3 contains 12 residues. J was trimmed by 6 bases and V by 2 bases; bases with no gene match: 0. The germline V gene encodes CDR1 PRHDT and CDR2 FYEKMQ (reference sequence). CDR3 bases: TGTGCCAGCAGCTTACAGGGGGCTGAAGCTTTCTTT. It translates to CASSLQGAEAFF.

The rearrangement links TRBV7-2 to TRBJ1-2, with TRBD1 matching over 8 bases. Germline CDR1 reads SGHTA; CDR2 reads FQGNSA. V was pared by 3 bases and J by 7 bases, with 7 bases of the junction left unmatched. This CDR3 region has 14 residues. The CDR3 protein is CASSLWQGARGYTF. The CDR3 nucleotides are TGTGCCAGCAGCTTGTGGCAGGGGGCGCGTGGCTACACCTTC.

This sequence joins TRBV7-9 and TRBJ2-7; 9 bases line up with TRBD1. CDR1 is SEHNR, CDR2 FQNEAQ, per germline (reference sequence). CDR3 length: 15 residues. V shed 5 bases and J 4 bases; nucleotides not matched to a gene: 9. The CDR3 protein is CASSLSGTGLYEQYF. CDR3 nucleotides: TGTGCCAGCAGCCTCTCCGGGACAGGGTTGTACGAGCAGTACTTC.

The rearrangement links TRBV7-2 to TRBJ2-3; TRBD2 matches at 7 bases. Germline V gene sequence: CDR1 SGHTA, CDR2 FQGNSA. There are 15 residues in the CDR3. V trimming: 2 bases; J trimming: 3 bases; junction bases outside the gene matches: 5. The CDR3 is CASSLSRGVTDTQYF. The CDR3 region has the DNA TGTGCCAGCAGCTTAAGCCGGGGGGTGACAGATACGCAGTATTTT.

CDR3 in amino acids: CAIELTDTQYF. As DNA, the CDR3 is TGTGCCATCGAACTCACAGATACGCAGTATTTT. The gene calls are TRBV21-1 and TRBJ2-3; the table's D gene call, TRBD2, was not cross checked with the DNA. TRBV21-1 is given as a pseudogene. This CDR3 comprises 11 residues.

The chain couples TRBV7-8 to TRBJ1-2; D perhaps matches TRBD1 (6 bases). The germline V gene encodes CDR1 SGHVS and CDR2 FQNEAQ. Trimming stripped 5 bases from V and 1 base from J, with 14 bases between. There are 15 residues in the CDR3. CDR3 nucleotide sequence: TGTGCCAGCAGCGGAAGGGACACTCTTAACTATGGCTACACCTTC. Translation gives CASSGRDTLNYGYTF.

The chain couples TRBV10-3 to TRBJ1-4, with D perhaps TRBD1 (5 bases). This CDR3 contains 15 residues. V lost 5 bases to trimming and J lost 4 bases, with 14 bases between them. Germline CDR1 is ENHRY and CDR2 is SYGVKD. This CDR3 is CAISTPMGGNEKLFF. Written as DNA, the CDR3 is TGTGCCATCAGTACCCCCATGGGGGGTAATGAAAAACTGTTTTTT.

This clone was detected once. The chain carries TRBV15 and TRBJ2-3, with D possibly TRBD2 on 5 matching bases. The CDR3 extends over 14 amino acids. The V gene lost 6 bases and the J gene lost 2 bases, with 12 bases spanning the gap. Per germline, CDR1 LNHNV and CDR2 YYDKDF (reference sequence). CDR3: CATSPSSDTDTQYF. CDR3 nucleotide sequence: TGTGCCACCAGTCCTAGCTCAGACACAGATACGCAGTATTTT.

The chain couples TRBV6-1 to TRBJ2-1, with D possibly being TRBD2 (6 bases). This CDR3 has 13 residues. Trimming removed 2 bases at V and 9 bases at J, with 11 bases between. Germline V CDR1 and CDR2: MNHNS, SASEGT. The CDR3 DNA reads TGTGCCAGCAGTGAATTGGGGGGAAGTGAGCAGTTCTTC. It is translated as CASSELGGSEQFF.

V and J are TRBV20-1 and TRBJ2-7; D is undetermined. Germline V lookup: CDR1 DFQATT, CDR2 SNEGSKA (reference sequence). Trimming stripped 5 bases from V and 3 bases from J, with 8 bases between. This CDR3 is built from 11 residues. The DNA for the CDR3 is TGCAGTGCTGGAGCTAACTACGAGCAGTACTTC. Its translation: CSAGANYEQYF.

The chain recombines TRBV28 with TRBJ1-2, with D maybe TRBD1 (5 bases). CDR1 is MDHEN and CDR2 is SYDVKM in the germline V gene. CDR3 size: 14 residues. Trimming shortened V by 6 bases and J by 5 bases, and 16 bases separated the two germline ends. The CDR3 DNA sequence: TGTGCCAGCAGCATCGGGACTACCAGTTATGGCTACACCTTC. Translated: CASSIGTTSYGYTF.